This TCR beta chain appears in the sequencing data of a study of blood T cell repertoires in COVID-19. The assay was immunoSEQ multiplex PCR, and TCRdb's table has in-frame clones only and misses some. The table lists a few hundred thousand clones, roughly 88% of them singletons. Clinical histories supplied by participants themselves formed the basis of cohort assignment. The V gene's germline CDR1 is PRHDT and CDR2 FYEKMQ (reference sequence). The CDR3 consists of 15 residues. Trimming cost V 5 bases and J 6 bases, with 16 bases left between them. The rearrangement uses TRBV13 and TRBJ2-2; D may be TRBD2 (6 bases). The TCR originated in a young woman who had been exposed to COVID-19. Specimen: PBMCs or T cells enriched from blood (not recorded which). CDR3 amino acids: CASSRPARRAGELFF. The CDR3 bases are TGTGCCAGCAGCCGACCCGCCCGGAGGGCCGGGGAGCTGTTTTTT.